This is a list of T cell receptor beta chains from one sample in a study of cytomegalovirus exposure and HLA in healthy donors. Clones were read by immunoSEQ multiplex PCR, and TCRdb kept only the in-frame ones, dropping some. Here the sample spans about 130,000 clones, about 86% being singletons. Material for sequencing was PBMCs. These receptors all come from a woman aged 25 to 39 in good health and CMV-seronegative. Both conserved end residues are part of each CDR3. Fields, in order: V gene, clone size, CDR3 protein. For some rows the clone size is stated as once, few or many, or as a class when expanded; others skip it.

V gene: TRBV7-7
clone size: .
CDR3 protein: CASSSDTGELFF

V gene: TRBV5-1
clone size: .
CDR3 protein: CASSSQGNTIYF

V gene: TRBV29-1
clone size: few
CDR3 protein: CSVAGETEAFF

V gene: TRBV6-5
clone size: .
CDR3 protein: CASSFRGGSSYEQYF

V gene: TRBV10-3
clone size: .
CDR3 protein: CASGQREDWETQYF

V gene: TRBV28
clone size: .
CDR3 protein: CATFRTGSGQPQHF

V gene: TRBV5-1
clone size: .
CDR3 protein: CASSPGQVKEKLFF

V gene: TRBV6-6
clone size: once
CDR3 protein: CASSPGYSYEQYF

V gene: TRBV28
clone size: .
CDR3 protein: CASSARTGGSEAFF

V gene: TRBV4-1
clone size: .
CDR3 protein: CASSQGYLTGRGGYTF

V gene: TRBV6-5
clone size: .
CDR3 protein: CASSSRTSTYEQYF

V gene: TRBV4-2
clone size: .
CDR3 protein: CASSTSTGGTYEKLFF

V gene: TRBV2
clone size: .
CDR3 protein: CASSDTGKGVNEQFF

V gene: TRBV27
clone size: .
CDR3 protein: CASSLSGSQGRAFF

V gene: TRBV18
clone size: .
CDR3 protein: CASSPPSSSGAYNEQFF

V gene: TRBV28
clone size: .
CDR3 protein: CASSPPGQGSNEQFF

V gene: TRBV28
clone size: few
CDR3 protein: CASSFLDRFRHTIYF

V gene: TRBV4-3
clone size: few
CDR3 protein: CASSQEKGKWEKLFF

V gene: TRBV5-4
clone size: .
CDR3 protein: CASSLGSGSPFADTQYF

V gene: TRBV10-3
clone size: .
CDR3 protein: CAISDLVSGRWKQFF

V gene: TRBV2
clone size: .
CDR3 protein: CASRGTSGREVTQYF

V gene: TRBV19
clone size: .
CDR3 protein: CATRDIMSYGYTF

V gene: TRBV27
clone size: .
CDR3 protein: CASRPPQSEPYEQYF

V gene: TRBV5-1
clone size: once
CDR3 protein: CASSLYGLRGYEQYF

V gene: TRBV28
clone size: .
CDR3 protein: CASSPPQGSYNEQFF

V gene: TRBV4-1
clone size: .
CDR3 protein: CASSQLIRGGRRETQYF

V gene: TRBV7-8
clone size: .
CDR3 protein: CASSSDGTGWGGYGYTF

V gene: TRBV7-2
clone size: .
CDR3 protein: CASSSRLAGGADTQYF

V gene: TRBV5-4
clone size: .
CDR3 protein: CASRILVAGGQDTQYF

V gene: TRBV5-1
clone size: .
CDR3 protein: CASSSTSGVLGTETQYF

V gene: TRBV9
clone size: .
CDR3 protein: CASSSGQGGETQYF

V gene: TRBV27
clone size: .
CDR3 protein: CASSYRLGSYNEQFF

V gene: TRBV6-1
clone size: .
CDR3 protein: CASSGGTIIVSPLHF

V gene: TRBV27
clone size: .
CDR3 protein: CASSPGLFRDTQYF

V gene: TRBV18
clone size: .
CDR3 protein: CASSGRANTGELFF

V gene: TRBV5-4
clone size: .
CDR3 protein: CASSLAPWATGNTIYF

V gene: TRBV5-4
clone size: .
CDR3 protein: CASSFGAGGPNEQYF

V gene: TRBV30
clone size: once
CDR3 protein: CAWSPKGAKNEQFF

V gene: TRBV6-5
clone size: .
CDR3 protein: CASSYYQTAGAEAFF